This T cell receptor beta chain is drawn from a study of cytomegalovirus exposure and HLA in healthy donors (dated by TCRdb to 2017 to 2019). For the study in its entirety: According to an earlier analysis of 587 of the donors, about 179 million T cells yielded 117 million unique TCR beta sequences and around 300 Gb of sequence data. An early release covering some 640 HLA-typed donors comprised about 310 gigabases of sequencing data and tens of millions of unique TCR sequences. Of the roughly 400 genotyped donors, 81% fell in the genetic ancestry cluster associated with self-reported Caucasian donors. The aim of the study was to test whether cataloging public T cell receptors could identify signatures of past pathogen exposure. Using immunosequencing, the study profiled T cell repertoires from fewer than 700 subjects and related those repertoires to cytomegalovirus serostatus. Along with the approximately 700-subject first cohort, a separate validation cohort of over a hundred different subjects was used. To predict cytomegalovirus infection status, the study combined high-throughput TCR immunosequencing, statistical association of individual TCRs with disease status, and machine learning. In a later analysis, previously published TCR beta repertoires from some 640 donors were re-analyzed and high-resolution HLA genotyping was added so that TCR occurrence patterns could be studied. Rather than drawing on any new phenotypic data, the later analysis identified candidate immune exposures from TCR beta sequences and the way those sequences occurred across donors. In an earlier analysis of 550 to 700 of the donors, high-throughput TCR beta sequencing was used to judge whether each TCR beta V gene segment behaved as functional or pseudogenic. Donor age, sex, ethnicity and CMV serostatus were compiled alongside the repertoire data. Genome-wide SNP genotypes for about three fifths of the roughly 700 donors were used in a later genetic analysis, which treated that subset as a discovery cohort. Every repertoire in the discovery cohort had been generated on one and the same sequencing platform. Both class I and class II loci were covered by HLA typing, at four-digit resolution. The number of donors typed differed by locus, with about 629-630 for A, B, C, DRB1 and DQB1, more than 500 for DQA1, some 570 for DPA1, and 400 to 490 for DPB1. Four or five DR-DQ haplotypes were handled as single units for association and clustering, since linkage in the cohort was strong. Across 300 to 400 genotyped donors of the cohort, an average of about 240,000 unique TCR beta nucleotide sequences per donor were sequenced, and 15% to 20% of those sequences were non-productive.

As concerns this clone: The specificity of this receptor is unknown. There are no base qualities to consult, and no much larger clone falls within one base.

The cohort was made up of several hundred healthy bone marrow donors. At the time of sampling, every cohort member was nominally healthy, though immune exposures that went unrecorded were likely present. The donor was CMV seropositive and belonged to the group of 250 to 300 seropositive cohort members. Each donor provided a peripheral blood sample, and peripheral blood mononuclear cells were used for TCR beta sequencing. The Qiagen DNeasy Blood Extraction Kit was used to extract genomic DNA from the blood cell samples. Here V drops 5 bases and J drops 3 bases, and the junction holds 13 bases not matched to any gene. There are 18 amino acids in the CDR3, from cysteine to phenylalanine inclusive. Only the CDR3 DNA stays, 54 bases, in frame from base 1. Reading the germline V gene gives CDR1 SGHAT and CDR2 FQNNGV. The full study reports these points: According to the authors, the approach could potentially be generalized to other disease states and immunological phenotypes. Because counts were too low, roughly 16 rarely observed V segments, including chromosome 9 orphons, were left out of the earlier analysis of several hundred of the donors. Some IMGT-functional V segments, including TRBV6-2 and TRBV6-3, could not be told apart with the 87-base-pair reads, so those segments were excluded. Most TCR sequences were seen in very few donors, while some public TCRs were found in many individuals. In the study, approximately 160 TCR beta chains were listed as associated with cytomegalovirus. In a later analysis, several top co-occurrence clusters were reported to appear linked to parvovirus B19, influenza, CMV and Epstein-Barr virus. In a later analysis, 15,000 to 20,000 TCR beta sequences were associated with specific HLA alleles at a false discovery rate of 0.05. According to a later analysis, most CMV-associated TCR beta chains appeared to be HLA-restricted, and the HLA associations seemed to be driven largely by CMV exposure. Strong co-occurrence of HLA alleles, especially DR and DQ, made assigning TCR associations to individual alleles difficult. A group of highly shared sequence variants was considered likely to be a technical artifact of the sequencing pipeline. According to a later analysis, TCR association rates differed among HLA loci, with DRB1 alleles showing the most associated TCRs and HLA-C alleles showing the fewest. This cohort had only TCR beta chains sequenced, and the lack of alpha or paired-chain data limited which features could be detected. CMV serostatus was the only immune exposure information available for the cohort. An association between a missense DCLRE1C variant and V-gene and J-gene trimming of TCR beta chains was found in a later genetic analysis and replicated in an independent cohort. According to a later genetic analysis, donors in an Asian-associated ancestry cluster had fewer N-insertions in productive TCRs than the approximately 670-donor mean. In a later analysis, HLA-associated TCR beta chains showed more clonal expansion and lower generation probabilities than non-associated chains that were equally common. A few of the identified cytomegalovirus-associated TCR beta chains were confirmed in vitro to be specific for cytomegalovirus antigens. A further reported finding was that TCR beta sequences accurately predicted the HLA-A and HLA-B alleles for most subjects in the first cohort. Because HLA typing was missing for some donors at each locus, association tests included only the typed subset. Roughly uniform sequencing depth across donors was assumed in presence/absence analyses, although this assumption may not hold. The classifier was reported to diagnose cytomegalovirus status with high specificity and sensitivity in both the original and validation cohorts. Correlated functional status among segregating V segments might reflect linkage disequilibrium, but an unknown experimental factor could not be ruled out. In an earlier analysis of about 540 of the donors, most TCR beta V segments were observed in productive rearrangements about 90% or about 30% of the time, broadly matching IMGT annotations.

The protocol used for the library was the immunoSEQ multiplex PCR assay. The multiplex PCR relied on a mix of 60 forward primers for TCR Vbeta segments and 13 reverse primers for TCR Jbeta segments. A multiplex PCR assay on genomic DNA amplified the CDR3 region of rearranged TCR beta genes. Amplified TCR beta libraries were sequenced as 87-base-pair reads on the Illumina HiSeq System. In the paper's pipeline: Across the 640 or so repertoires, a later analysis counted roughly 84 million unique TCR beta chains, around 10 million of which were shared by at least two donors. To remove PCR and sequencing errors, raw reads were error-corrected and collapsed into unique sequences using a nearest-neighbor algorithm that merged closely related sequences. V, D and J gene segments were assigned by aligning CDR3 sequences to IMGT reference sequences. For a sequence to be retained, a match of at least six nucleotides to both a V gene segment and a J gene segment was required. A rearrangement was called productive if the CDR3 had no stop codons and remained in frame with V and J, and every other rearrangement was called non-productive. CDR3 was defined according to IMGT convention as the region running from the second conserved V-encoded cysteine to the conserved J-encoded phenylalanine. In an earlier analysis of just under 600 of the donors, sequences lacking an unambiguous match to a single V gene segment were excluded. An earlier analysis of 587 of the donors called V segments functional above 56.7% productive rearrangements and segregating when the between-donor standard deviation exceeded 5%. To diagnose cytomegalovirus status from the catalog of TCR beta chain sequences, a statistical classification framework was built. In a later analysis, TCR nucleotide sequences were compared against IMGT/GENE-DB human TR gene sequences so that V and J genes could be assigned. In a later analysis, CDR3 sequences and most-parsimonious VDJ recombination scenarios were assigned using the TCRdist pipeline. In a later analysis, each TCR beta chain was defined by its CDR3 amino acid sequence together with its V-gene family, and reads lacking a unique V-gene family were excluded. To address suspected cross-contamination and a sequencing artifact, a later analysis removed over 500 highly shared, low-generation-probability nucleotide sequences. A later analysis calculated a clonal expansion index for each public chain from normalized within-repertoire ranks of inferred template counts. A later analysis computed generation probabilities with a VDJ recombination model fitted to out-of-frame rearrangements, and checked the results against IGoR. Hypergeometric tests were used in a later analysis to score TCR-TCR, TCR-HLA and TCR-CMV co-occurrence, with a repertoire-size bias correction applied to the TCR pairs. False discovery rates were estimated in a later analysis by permuting HLA or CMV assignments 20 times. In a later analysis, co-occurring TCRs were grouped with DBSCAN, and TCRdist sequence similarity was added when clustering was performed within HLA-allele-positive subsets. Co-occurrence clustering excluded repertoires with fewer than 30,000 or more than 120,000 public chains, plus five with anomalous nucleotide sharing. What TCRdb holds here is the immuneACCESS table cut down to in-frame rearrangements. Part of the clones is not present; checked against another copy, under half of the missing clones reflect an unresolved V gene, and the others are unexplained. V and J calls and clone size are copied from that table; D and trimming were computed from the DNA. This sample holds over 150,000 clones; 80% were observed only once. The ten biggest clones cover around 6% of the sample.

The material sequenced was PBMCs. The chain employs TRBV11-2 and TRBJ2-1; 10 middle bases align to TRBD1. The sequence derives from a woman between 40 and 55 years old in good health and CMV-seropositive. CDR3 loop: CASSPWGPGTGVYNEQFF. The DNA sequence is as follows: TGTGCCAGCAGCCCTTGGGGCCCGGGGACAGGGGTCTACAATGAGCAGTTCTTC.